The 32 T cell receptor beta chains below were found in one sample sequenced in a study of long-term antiretroviral therapy in people with HIV. The immunoSEQ assay was v3.0, run at survey level. The assay was immunoSEQ multiplex PCR, and TCRdb's table has in-frame clones only and misses some. The sample lists tens of thousands of clones, 81% occurring once. The specimen comprised unsorted PBMCs, sampled 0.1 years before starting antiretroviral therapy. These receptors were taken from a man aged 40-55 years with HIV.

The genes are TRBV10-3 and TRBJ2-5, with D maybe TRBD1 (5 bases). V lost 0 bases to trimming and J lost 4 bases, with 12 bases between them. This CDR3 region has 15 residues. The germline V gene has CDR1 ENHRY and CDR2 SYGVKD. As DNA, the CDR3 is TGTGCCATCAGTGAGTCGACGGGCAGGGCAGAGACCCAGTACTTC. Protein sequence: CAISESTGRAETQYF.

The J gene is TRBJ2-1, the V gene TRBV5-4; D may match TRBD1 or TRBD2 (7 bases each). CDR1 and CDR2 (germline): SGHNT, YYREEE (reference sequence). This CDR3 has 14 residues. The V and J ends lost 3 bases and 7 bases respectively, with 14 bases between them. The CDR3 DNA reads TGTGCCAGCAGCTCTCGACAGGGAGGGAATGAGCAGTTCTTC. This encodes CASSSRQGGNEQFF.

CDR3 DNA: TGTGCCAGCAGCCACGAGGGGCAGACAGATACGCAGTATTTT. It specifies CASSHEGQTDTQYF. V usage is TRBV11-2 and J usage is TRBJ2-3; TRBD1 or TRBD2 may be the D gene (5 bases each). Germline V lookup: CDR1 SGHAT, CDR2 FQNNGV. The CDR3 is 14 amino acids. Trimming left V 5 bases short and J 3 bases short, with 12 bases between.

The V and J genes are TRBV4-3 and TRBJ2-3, with 9 bases matching TRBD2. CDR3 length equals 19 residues. Unmatched junction bases numbered 13, after V lost 1 base and J lost 2 bases. The germline V gene encodes CDR1 LGHNA and CDR2 YSLEER. The CDR3 sequence is CASSQGLGGGGRATDTQYF. CDR3 nucleotides: TGCGCCAGCAGCCAAGGCTTGGGAGGGGGCGGGAGGGCCACAGATACGCAGTATTTT.

This rearrangement joins TRBV27 to TRBJ1-2; 8 bases agree with TRBD1. V shed 10 bases and J 4 bases; nucleotides not matched to a gene: 8. Germline V lookup: CDR1 MNHEY, CDR2 SMNVEV (reference sequence). CDR3 size: 13 residues. The CDR3, as DNA: TGTGCCACGGGACAGGATTCTCTCTATGGCTACACCTTC. It is translated as CATGQDSLYGYTF.

V usage is TRBV5-4 and J usage is TRBJ1-1; D is uncertain. This CDR3 has 14 amino acids. Germline assignment: CDR1 SGHNT and CDR2 YYREEE (reference sequence). V dropped 2 bases and J dropped 0 bases, with 8 bases sitting between them. The CDR3 reads CASSLQTVNTEAFF. The CDR3 DNA follows: TGTGCCAGCAGCTTACAGACGGTGAACACTGAAGCTTTCTTT.

The J gene is TRBJ1-5, the V gene TRBV18; TRBD1 might be the D (5 bases). CDR1 KGHSH and CDR2 LQKENI come from the germline V gene. The ends were cut back, 1 base at V and 4 bases at J, with 11 bases in the middle. CDR3 length equals 15 residues. The CDR3 region has the DNA TGTGCCAGCTCACCACAAGGACACAAGAATCAGCCCCAGCATTTT. Its protein product is CASSPQGHKNQPQHF.

The chain joins TRBV6-5 to TRBJ2-1, with D possibly matching TRBD1 (6 bases). With 6 bases removed from V and 3 bases from J, the gap between germline ends came to 12 bases. This CDR3 contains 14 residues. Germline V gene sequence: CDR1 MNHEY, CDR2 SVGAGI. The CDR3: CASRLGAFYNEQFF. DNA for the CDR3: TGTGCCAGCAGGCTGGGGGCATTCTACAATGAGCAGTTCTTC.

The chain links TRBV19 to TRBJ1-3, with 9 bases aligning to TRBD1. Losses at the gene ends were 4 bases for V and 3 bases for J; bases not matched to a gene: 10. The germline CDR1 and CDR2 sequences are LNHDA and SQIVND (reference sequence). This CDR3 contains 17 residues. CDR3 DNA sequence: TGTGCCAGTAGTACCTTAAACAGGGGGCCGGATGGAAACACCATATATTTT. It is translated as CASSTLNRGPDGNTIYF.

V gene TRBV2 combines with J gene TRBJ1-4; D is undetermined. With 4 bases removed from V and 5 bases from J, the gap between germline ends came to 11 bases. Germline V CDR1 and CDR2: SNHLY, FYNNEI. This CDR3 has 14 amino acids. CDR3 protein: CASSVSLANEKLFF. The DNA for the CDR3 is TGTGCCAGCAGTGTGTCTCTCGCCAATGAAAAACTGTTTTTT.

This chain links TRBV5-1 with TRBJ2-1, with D possibly matching TRBD2 (6 bases). Trimming left V 0 bases short and J 4 bases short, with 17 bases between. The length of the CDR3 is 17 residues. From germline, CDR1 is SGHRS and CDR2 YFSETQ. The CDR3 reads CASSLGIGGITYNEQFF. The CDR3 DNA follows: TGCGCCAGCAGCTTGGGGATTGGAGGGATAACTTACAATGAGCAGTTCTTC.

The V call is TRBV10-3, the J call TRBJ1-1; D perhaps matches TRBD1 (5 bases). Germline V gene lookup returns CDR1 ENHRY and CDR2 SYGVKD. CDR3 length: 14 residues. The germline V and J ends were trimmed by 5 bases and 6 bases, with 16 bases remaining between them. DNA for the CDR3: TGTGCCATCAGTCAAGGGGTCACCGCAGCTGAAGCTTTCTTT. Its translation: CAISQGVTAAEAFF.

This clone was found a few times. The chain has TRBV7-9 and TRBJ2-3; unclear D gene. V was cut by 6 bases and J by 4 bases, with 14 bases left in between. Germline V gene data show CDR1 as SEHNR and CDR2 as FQNEAQ (reference sequence). CDR3 length equals 14 residues. The CDR3 DNA is TGTGCCAGCAGTTCGGGCCCTACCTCAGATACGCAGTATTTT. Encoded protein: CASSSGPTSDTQYF.

This clone was seen a handful of times. The J gene is TRBJ2-7, the V gene TRBV6-5; possibly TRBD2 for D (5 bases). The CDR3 spans 14 residues. V was clipped by 1 base and J by 2 bases, with 9 bases between them. Germline V gives CDR1 MNHEY, CDR2 SVGAGI. CDR3 protein: CASSYLVGAYEQYF. In DNA form, the CDR3 reads TGTGCCAGCAGTTACTTAGTCGGGGCCTACGAGCAGTACTTC.

The chain employs TRBV19 and TRBJ1-3; TRBD1 is a possible D gene (6 bases). The CDR3 loop spans 16 amino acids. V lost 7 bases and J lost 4, with 20 bases in between. The germline V gene has CDR1 LNHDA and CDR2 SQIVND (reference sequence). DNA for the CDR3: TGTGCCAGTATCCCATCGGGGGGGGCCAGCGGAAACACCATATATTTT. Its translation is CASIPSGGASGNTIYF. Filled out from reference TRBV19 and TRBJ1-3, the complete variable domain reads DGGITQSPKYLFRKEGQNVTLSCEQNLNHDAMYWYRQDPGQGLRLIYYSQIVNDFQKGDIAEGYSVSREKKESFPLTVTSAQKNPTAFYLCASIPSGGASGNTIYFGEGSWLTVV.

The chain recombines TRBV5-1 with TRBJ2-7, with D tentatively TRBD1 (6 bases). Germline CDR1 is SGHRS and CDR2 is YFSETQ. V lost 0 bases and J 1 base, leaving 14 bases between the germline ends. The CDR3 consists of 16 residues. CDR3 sequence: CASSLVVGQGSYEQYF. The CDR3 DNA follows: TGCGCCAGCAGCTTGGTTGTTGGGCAGGGGTCCTACGAGCAGTACTTC.

This chain joins TRBV10-3 and TRBJ1-5; D not resolved. Germline CDR1 reads ENHRY; CDR2 reads SYGVKD. This CDR3 spans 15 amino acids. The V end lost 0 bases, the J end lost 3 bases, and 9 bases lay between the germline ends. This CDR3 is CAISESGSLNQPQHF. The CDR3 region has the DNA TGTGCCATCAGTGAGTCGGGCAGCCTCAATCAGCCCCAGCATTTT.

The chain carries TRBV5-1 and TRBJ2-1; D not resolved. This CDR3 region has 12 residues. Trimming left V 1 base short and J 9 bases short, with 8 bases between. The germline gives CDR1 SGHRS, CDR2 YFSETQ. The CDR3 loop is CASSLLGIEQFF. In DNA, the CDR3 is TGCGCCAGCAGCTTGTTGGGGATTGAGCAGTTCTTC. The full variable domain, in which reference TRBV5-1 and TRBJ2-1 provide the parts outside the CDR3, is KAGVTQTPRYLIKTRGQQVTLSCSPISGHRSVSWYQQTPGQGLQFLFEYFSETQRNKGNFPGRFSGRQFSNSRSEMNVSTLELGDSALYLCASSLLGIEQFFGPGTRLTVL.

This sequence joins TRBV7-9 and TRBJ1-5; possible D gene TRBD1, 6 bases. The germline gives CDR1 SEHNR, CDR2 FQNEAQ (reference sequence). The CDR3 spans 17 residues. V lost 1 base, J lost 0 bases, and 13 bases lay in between. CDR3 sequence: CASSLGGGRYSNQPQHF. The CDR3 DNA follows: TGTGCCAGCAGCTTAGGAGGGGGACGGTATAGCAATCAGCCCCAGCATTTT.

This chain uses TRBV6-6 with TRBJ2-1, with 9 bases matching TRBD2. The germline gives CDR1 MNHNY, CDR2 SVGAGI (reference sequence). This CDR3 region has 14 residues. The junction had 8 bases not matched to a gene; V was cut back by 8 bases and J by 6 bases. CDR3 DNA sequence: TGTGCCAGCGGTAGAGGTAGCGGGGGCAATGAGCAGTTCTTC. Its translation: CASGRGSGGNEQFF.

V is TRBV9 and J is TRBJ1-3; D not certain. The CDR3 is made up of 13 amino acids. Germline CDR1 is SGDLS and CDR2 is YYNGEE. The V end was cut by 4 bases, the J end by 0 bases, with 5 bases between. The CDR3 sequence is CASSLTSGNTIYF. The CDR3 DNA follows: TGTGCCAGCAGCCTGACCTCTGGAAACACCATATATTTT.

Concerning this clone: One junction end disagrees with the germline gene, perhaps due to a read error. V is TRBV5-1 and J is TRBJ1-1; D is undetermined. The V gene's germline CDR1 is SGHRS and CDR2 YFSETQ. This CDR3 spans 14 amino acids. The DNA for the CDR3 is TGCGCCAGTAGCTTGATGAACTCCGGGAGTGAAGCTTTCTTT. It codes for CASSLMNSGSEAFF.

The chain carries TRBV7-2 and TRBJ2-7, with 9 bases identical to TRBD1. Trimming took 8 bases from V and 2 from J; bases not matched to a gene: 7. The CDR3 loop spans 14 amino acids. Germline CDR1 and CDR2: SGHTA and FQGNSA. The CDR3, as DNA: TGTGCCAGCGGGAGACAGGGGGGGACCTACGAGCAGTACTTC. It specifies CASGRQGGTYEQYF. Filled out from reference TRBV7-2 and TRBJ2-7, the complete variable domain reads GAGVSQSPSNKVTEKGKDVELRCDPISGHTALYWYRQSLGQGLEFLIYFQGNSAPDKSGLPSDRFSAERTGGSVSTLTIQRTQQEDSAVYLCASGRQGGTYEQYFGPGTRLTVT.

The genes are TRBV4-3 and TRBJ1-6, with D unclear. Germline lookup yields CDR1 LGHNA and CDR2 YSLEER. This CDR3 comprises 15 residues. V lost 1 base and J 3 bases, leaving 7 bases between the germline ends. CDR3 sequence reads: CASSQVHSYNSPLHF. The CDR3 nucleotides are TGCGCCAGCAGCCAAGTTCACAGCTATAATTCACCCCTCCACTTT.

This chain joins TRBV25-1 and TRBJ2-1; D call uncertain. V lost 0 bases and J lost 6, with 0 bases in between. CDR3 length: 11 residues. Looked up from germline, CDR1 is MGHDK and CDR2 is SYGVNS. In DNA, the CDR3 is TGTGCCAGCAGTGAATACAATGAGCAGTTCTTC. Translated, it gives CASSEYNEQFF.

The chain uses TRBV9 and TRBJ1-6, with 8 nucleotides matching TRBD1. The germline gives CDR1 SGDLS, CDR2 YYNGEE. This CDR3 region has 16 residues. V lost 3 bases, J lost 8 bases, and 10 bases stayed unmatched. DNA of the CDR3: TGTGCCAGCAGCGATCAACCAGGGGGCTTGGATTCACCCCTCCACTTT. It encodes CASSDQPGGLDSPLHF.

The rearrangement joins TRBV7-9 to TRBJ2-4; D not resolved. The CDR3 runs 13 residues. V gave up 5 bases and J gave up 6 bases, with 11 bases separating them. The germline V gene encodes CDR1 SEHNR and CDR2 FQNEAQ (reference sequence). The CDR3 nucleotides read TGTGCCAGCAGCGACAAGTCGGGAAACATTCAGTACTTC. Protein product: CASSDKSGNIQYF.

The chain couples TRBV11-1 to TRBJ1-2, with D perhaps TRBD1 (6 bases). The CDR3 is 13 amino acids. Trimming stripped 4 bases from V and 2 bases from J, with 8 bases between. In germline, CDR1 is SGHAT, CDR2 FQDESV (reference sequence). DNA for the CDR3: TGTGCCAGCAGCTCCCAGGGGAACTATGGCTACACCTTC. It translates to CASSSQGNYGYTF.

The chain combines TRBV10-3 with TRBJ2-5, with 8 bases fitting TRBD2. Germline V gives CDR1 ENHRY, CDR2 SYGVKD. Losses at the gene ends were 2 bases for V and 5 bases for J; bases not matched to a gene: 7. The CDR3 is 15 amino acids. Here the CDR3 DNA reads TGTGCCATCAGTGAGAACAGCGGGAGTCCGGAGACCCAGTACTTC. This codes for CAISENSGSPETQYF.

The chain carries TRBV28 and TRBJ2-7; D may be TRBD2 (6 bases). Germline-derived CDR1 and CDR2 are MDHEN and SYDVKM. V lost 4 bases and J 3 bases, leaving 16 bases between the germline ends. The CDR3 sequence is 15 residues long. The CDR3 region has the DNA TGTGCCAGCAGTTCCGTGTGGGAGGACAACTACGAGCAGTACTTC. This translates into CASSSVWEDNYEQYF.

The J gene is TRBJ2-7, the V gene TRBV27; perhaps TRBD1 as D (5 bases). In germline, CDR1 is MNHEY, CDR2 SMNVEV (reference sequence). The ends were cut back, 4 bases at V and 2 bases at J, with 9 bases in the middle. CDR3 length: 13 residues. In DNA, the CDR3 is TGTGCCAGCAGTTCAGCAGGGCCCTACGAGCAGTACTTC. Protein: CASSSAGPYEQYF.

The CDR3 DNA sequence: TGTGCCAGCAGACTTCTGACATTGCCCTACGGCTACACCTTC. This codes for CASRLLTLPYGYTF. The V and J genes are TRBV6-5 and TRBJ1-2, with no clear D. Trimming took 6 bases from V and 8 from J, leaving 19 bases between them. The germline CDR1 and CDR2 sequences are MNHEY and SVGAGI. CDR3 size: 14 residues.